The source of this T cell receptor (beta chain) is a study of long-term antiretroviral therapy in people with HIV. Study-wide context: Earliest sampling preceded the 2015 immediate-ART recommendation by about a decade. Findings and caveats of the study: In HIV, the repertoires covered a tighter span of CDR3 lengths than in controls. Blood sampling spanned 2004 to 2017, possibly under older ART regimens.

Every specimen held between about 0.9-10 million cryopreserved PBMC. These were thawed and washed before DNA extraction. The libraries were made with immunoSEQ v3.0 at survey level. Assay used: immunoSEQ multiplex PCR; TCRdb lists only in-frame clones, some missing. This table has under 25,000 clones, around four fifths appearing once. Details on this clone: Its antigen is as yet unknown.

The sample here was unsorted PBMCs, taken 1.6 years after starting antiretroviral therapy. The TCR comes from a man aged 35-49 years with HIV.

In DNA, the CDR3 is TGTGCCAGCAGCTTAGCCGGGACTTCTTATTCCGGAGGGGAGACCCAGTACTTC. Protein sequence: CASSLAGTSYSGGETQYF. The gene calls are TRBV7-6 and TRBJ2-5, with D perhaps matching TRBD2 (6 bases). The CDR3 is made up of 18 amino acids. Germline CDR1 is SGHVS and CDR2 is FNYEAQ. V dropped 0 bases and J dropped 5 bases, with 22 bases sitting between them.